This T cell receptor beta chain was obtained from a study of beta chain features in type 1 diabetes. Whole-study context: Summed over all samples, the examined sorted cells came to under 110,000,000. Study observations and caveats: Naive, central memory and Treg TCRB repertoires seemed to resemble each other more closely in patients than they did in healthy donors. Moderate yet significant TCRB CDR3 shortening was seen in Type 1 diabetes patients in all four CD4+ subsets.

Details on this clone: Its antigen is as yet unknown.

All of the isolated RNA was reverse transcribed, so expressed TCRB transcripts were sequenced. Profiling relied on immunoSEQ multiplex PCR, and the TCRdb table lists in-frame clones only, not all of them. Altogether fewer than 900,000 clones are present, 17% being singletons, with the ten largest covering around 0.02%. Purity exceeded 95% in all sorted populations. CDR3 size: 17 residues. CDR1 is SGDLS and CDR2 is YYNGEE in the germline V gene. V gave up 3 bases and J gave up 4 bases, with 20 bases separating them. The sequencing sample was made of naive CD4+ T cells from blood. This sequence originates from a woman under 30 in good health. The V and J genes are TRBV9 and TRBJ2-1; perhaps TRBD2 as D (6 bases). Here the CDR3 reads CASSALGGASDYNEQFF. CDR3 bases: TGTGCCAGCAGCGCCTTGGGGGGAGCTAGCGATTACAATGAGCAGTTCTTC.